This T cell receptor (beta chain) was profiled in a study of T-cell reconstitution after alpha-beta-depleted transplantation in children. Library preparation (for TCRbeta) was performed with unique molecular identifiers. TCRdb re-derived calls from the PCR reads in MiXCR, one entry per CDR3 protein. The table lists 150,000 to 200,000 distinct CDR3 sequences, about 6.8% of them singletons, with about 3% in the top ten. V was clipped by 4 bases and J by 8 bases, with 11 bases between them. Germline V gene lookup returns CDR1 SEHNR and CDR2 FQNEAQ (reference sequence). This CDR3 is built from 13 residues. This clonotype was found many times.

This TCR was sampled from a human donor who donated a stem cell graft to a child with Wiskott-Aldrich syndrome. The rearrangement uses TRBV7-9 and TRBJ1-4, with a tentative D call TRBD1 (5 bases). Material: PBMCs from the stem cell graft donor, obtained from the stem cell graft. DNA of the CDR3: TGTGCCAGCAGCTCAGAGGGACTAGAAAAACTGTTTTTT. Its translation is CASSSEGLEKLFF.